The present T cell receptor beta chain was sequenced within a study of identical twins. Study-level points and caveats: Invariant MAIT and iNKT cells may have partly biased zero-insertion analyses.

TCRdb analysed the 5' RACE reads with MiXCR anew, one entry per CDR3 protein. The data hold about 190,000 distinct CDR3 sequences, with roughly 15% observed a single time. The CDR3 loop spans 12 amino acids. Deletions cut 6 bases from V and 2 bases from J, with 11 bases between. Germline-derived CDR1 and CDR2 are SQVTM and ANQGSEA. Remarks on this clonotype: Its antigen remains unknown.

These same records also appear under a second study, on T cells expressing NK-cell markers. From that second work: One of eight sequenced donors was HCMV-seronegative; the other seven were seropositive. About 6 donors had dominant NKG2C+ clonotypes that comprised about 1.0-7.0% of their CD8+ T cells.

The sample taken for sequencing was CD8+ T cells sorted from blood. The rearrangement joins TRBV29-1 to TRBJ2-7; D possibly matches TRBD1 or TRBD2 (5 bases each). This clonotype was obtained from a woman under 30 in good health. The CDR3: CSVLGTAYEQYF. CDR3 nucleotide sequence: TGCAGCGTCCTTGGGACCGCCTACGAGCAGTACTTC.